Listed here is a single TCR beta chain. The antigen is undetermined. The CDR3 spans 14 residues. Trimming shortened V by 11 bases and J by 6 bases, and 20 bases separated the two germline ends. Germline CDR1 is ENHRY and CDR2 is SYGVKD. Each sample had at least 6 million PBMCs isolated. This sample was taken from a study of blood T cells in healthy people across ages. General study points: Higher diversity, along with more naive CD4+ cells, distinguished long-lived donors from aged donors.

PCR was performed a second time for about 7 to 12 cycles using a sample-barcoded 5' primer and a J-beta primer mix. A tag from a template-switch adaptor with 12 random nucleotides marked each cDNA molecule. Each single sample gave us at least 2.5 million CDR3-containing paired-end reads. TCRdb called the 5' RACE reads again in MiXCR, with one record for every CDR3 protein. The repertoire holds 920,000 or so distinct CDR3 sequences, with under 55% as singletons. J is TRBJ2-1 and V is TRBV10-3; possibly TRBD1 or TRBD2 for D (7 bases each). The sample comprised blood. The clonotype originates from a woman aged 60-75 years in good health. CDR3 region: CAVLGEGAFNEQFF. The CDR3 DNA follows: TGTGCCGTCCTAGGGGAGGGGGCCTTCAATGAGCAGTTCTTC.